The 20 T cell receptor beta chains given below trace back to one sample, sequenced in a study of blood T cell repertoires in COVID-19. Generated by immunoSEQ multiplex PCR, the TCRdb table keeps only in-frame clones and is missing some. Of about 180,000 clones listed, about 89% were seen once; the top ten hold under 2%. The sequencing input was peripheral blood. These TCRs come from a man aged 18 to 29 who had recovered from COVID-19.

CDR3 in DNA: TGTGCCAGCAGCTTACAGGGGAACACCGGGGAGCTGTTTTTT. Its protein product is CASSLQGNTGELFF. The rearrangement joins TRBV11-3 to TRBJ2-2; D possibly corresponds to TRBD1 (5 bases). Germline V CDR1 and CDR2: SGHNT, YENEEA. Trimming left V 2 bases short and J 1 base short, with 5 bases between. The length of the CDR3 is 14 residues.

This rearrangement joins TRBV4-2 to TRBJ2-1; D unclear. The V end lost 10 bases, the J end lost 12 bases, and 16 bases lay between the germline ends. This CDR3 is 11 amino acids long. Germline V gives CDR1 LGHNA, CDR2 YNFKEQ. CDR3 DNA: TGTGCCACCATCGTGAGTCCCTGGCAGTTCTTC. Its protein product is CATIVSPWQFF.

This clone was observed a single time. The V gene is TRBV7-9, the J gene TRBJ1-2; D is undetermined. Germline V CDR1 and CDR2: SEHNR, FQNEAQ (reference sequence). The CDR3 is 12 amino acids. The ends were cut back, 5 bases at V and 4 bases at J, with 8 bases in the middle. The CDR3 nucleotides are TGTGCCAGCAGCGTAGACACCTATGGCTACACCTTC. Translation gives CASSVDTYGYTF.

CDR3 DNA sequence: TGTGCCAGCATCCAATCCCGGGGGATCTATGGCTACACCTTC. Translating it yields CASIQSRGIYGYTF. The genes are TRBV11-2 and TRBJ1-2, with TRBD1 as a possible D gene (5 bases). Trimming removed 7 bases from V and 4 bases from J, with 16 bases in between. Germline lookup yields CDR1 SGHAT and CDR2 FQNNGV. CDR3 length: 14 residues. Supplemented by reference TRBV11-2 and TRBJ1-2, the full variable domain reads EAGVAQSPRYKIIEKRQSVAFWCNPISGHATLYWYQQILGQGPKLLIQFQNNGVVDDSQLPKDRFSAERLKGVDSTLKIQPAKLEDSAVYLCASIQSRGIYGYTFGSGTRLTVV.

This chain connects TRBV5-1 to TRBJ1-4, with D maybe TRBD1 (5 bases). The germline gives CDR1 SGHRS, CDR2 YFSETQ. This CDR3 region has 15 residues. The V end lost 0 bases, the J end lost 4 bases, and 10 bases lay between the germline ends. CDR3 amino acids: CASSLGDSINEKLFF. The CDR3, as DNA: TGCGCCAGCAGCTTGGGGGACTCGATTAATGAAAAACTGTTTTTT.

This clone was seen only a few times. The J gene is TRBJ2-2, the V gene TRBV5-1; TRBD2 is a possible D gene (6 bases). The germline gives CDR1 SGHRS, CDR2 YFSETQ. Trimming stripped 5 bases from V and 0 bases from J, with 14 bases between. The CDR3 consists of 16 residues. The CDR3 region is CASSRIAEANTGELFF. The CDR3 region has the DNA TGCGCCAGCAGTCGAATAGCGGAGGCGAACACCGGGGAGCTGTTTTTT.

The chain has TRBV28 and TRBJ2-1; tentatively, D is TRBD2 (6 bases). The CDR3 is 16 amino acids. Germline V CDR1 and CDR2: MDHEN, SYDVKM. V lost 8 bases and J lost 2, with 19 bases in between. The CDR3 reads CASGGSWTHTYNEQFF. The CDR3, as DNA: TGTGCCAGCGGGGGGTCGTGGACTCATACCTACAATGAGCAGTTCTTC. The variable domain in full, with the rest retrieved from reference TRBV28 and TRBJ2-1, is DVKVTQSSRYLVKRTGEKVFLECVQDMDHENMFWYRQDPGLGLRLIYFSYDVKMKEKGDIPEGYSVSREKKERFSLILESASTNQTSMYLCASGGSWTHTYNEQFFGPGTRLTVL.

The rearrangement joins TRBV4-1 to TRBJ2-5, with D perhaps matching TRBD2 (5 bases). Germline loops: CDR1 MGHRA, CDR2 YSYEKL. This CDR3 contains 14 residues. V was clipped by 5 bases and J by 3 bases, with 13 bases between them. The DNA for the CDR3 is TGCGCCAGCAGCAAAGGACTGACCGAAGAGACCCAGTACTTC. This encodes CASSKGLTEETQYF.

The rearrangement uses TRBV27 and TRBJ2-7; 11 bases align to TRBD1. In germline, CDR1 is MNHEY, CDR2 SMNVEV (reference sequence). This CDR3 spans 15 amino acids. V shed 6 bases and J 7 bases; nucleotides not matched to a gene: 11. CDR3 in amino acids: CASSRTGGWRWEQYF. As DNA, the CDR3 is TGTGCCAGCAGCAGGACAGGGGGCTGGAGGTGGGAGCAGTACTTC.

The rearrangement links TRBV6-5 to TRBJ1-2; D gene uncertain. CDR3 length: 15 amino acids. Trimming shortened V by 2 bases and J by 6 bases, and 16 bases separated the two germline ends. Germline CDR1 reads MNHEY; CDR2 reads SVGAGI. CDR3 region: CASSYPEEGYNGYTF. Written as DNA, the CDR3 is TGTGCCAGCAGTTACCCCGAGGAGGGTTATAATGGCTACACCTTC.

This chain connects TRBV29-1 to TRBJ2-2; 8 nucleotides match TRBD1. CDR1 is SQVTM and CDR2 is ANQGSEA in the germline V gene. Trimming took 6 bases from V and 0 from J; bases not matched to a gene: 3. The CDR3 contains 14 residues. CDR3 protein: CSVQGAPNTGELFF. The CDR3 region has the DNA TGCAGCGTGCAGGGGGCTCCGAACACCGGGGAGCTGTTTTTT.

This sequence joins TRBV5-8 and TRBJ1-5; TRBD1 is a possible D gene (5 bases). This CDR3 comprises 14 residues. With 2 bases removed from V and 4 bases from J, the gap between germline ends came to 10 bases. In germline, CDR1 is SGHTS, CDR2 YDEGEE. CDR3 sequence reads: CASSLFSGNQPQHF. The CDR3 coding sequence is TGTGCCAGCAGCTTATTTTCAGGGAATCAGCCCCAGCATTTT. The full variable domain, in which reference TRBV5-8 and TRBJ1-5 provide the parts outside the CDR3, is EAGVTQSPTHLIKTRGQQATLRCSPISGHTSVYWYQQALGLGLQFLLWYDEGEERNRGNFPPRFSGRQFPNYSSELNVNALELEDSALYLCASSLFSGNQPQHFGDGTRLSIL.

This chain connects TRBV29-1 to TRBJ1-2, with D maybe TRBD1 (5 bases). The V end was cut by 7 bases, the J end by 3 bases, with 12 bases between. Germline V CDR1 and CDR2: SQVTM, ANQGSEA. This CDR3 comprises 12 residues. The CDR3 DNA reads as TGCAGCGCTAAGACAGACTACTATGGCTACACCTTC. This translates into CSAKTDYYGYTF.

This sequence joins TRBV2 and TRBJ1-1; no clear D. Germline V lookup: CDR1 SNHLY, CDR2 FYNNEI. This CDR3 region has 13 residues. Trimming left V 8 bases short and J 6 bases short, with 16 bases between. The CDR3 reads CASEKLRIPEAFF. The CDR3 DNA sequence: TGTGCCAGCGAAAAGTTGAGGATTCCTGAAGCTTTCTTT.

The chain links TRBV14 to TRBJ1-5; D remains ambiguous. The V end was cut by 1 base, the J end by 9 bases, with 10 bases between. Germline V lookup: CDR1 SGHDN, CDR2 FVKESK. This CDR3 has 13 amino acids. CDR3 DNA: TGTGCCAGCAGCCAAGGTCTAAATTCGCCCCAGCATTTT. It encodes CASSQGLNSPQHF.

V and J are TRBV25-1 and TRBJ2-1; 8 bases are a match to TRBD2. Losses at the gene ends were 5 bases for V and 1 base for J; bases not matched to a gene: 4. This CDR3 is built from 15 residues. CDR1 MGHDK and CDR2 SYGVNS come from the germline V gene. This CDR3 reads CASSFSGTSYNEQFF. The DNA of the CDR3 is TGTGCCAGCAGTTTTAGCGGGACATCCTACAATGAGCAGTTCTTC.

V and J are TRBV18 and TRBJ2-1; TRBD2 matches at 9 bases. V trimming: 2 bases; J trimming: 3 bases; junction bases outside the gene matches: 5. This CDR3 has 16 residues. Germline V lookup: CDR1 KGHSH, CDR2 LQKENI. The CDR3 DNA follows: TGTGCCAGCTCACCAGAAGCTAGCGGGGTCTACAATGAGCAGTTCTTC. This translates into CASSPEASGVYNEQFF.

V is TRBV28 and J is TRBJ2-1; 10 bases fit TRBD2. The germline CDR1 and CDR2 sequences are MDHEN and SYDVKM. This CDR3 comprises 15 residues. J gave up 4 bases and V 3 bases, and 3 bases lay outside the gene matches. The CDR3 DNA reads TGTGCCAGCAGTTTCGGACTAGCGGCTTACAATGAGCAGTTCTTC. Its protein product is CASSFGLAAYNEQFF.

V gene TRBV3-1 (or the pseudogene TRBV3-2) combines with J gene TRBJ1-3; tentatively, D is TRBD1 (5 bases). In germline, CDR1 is LGHDT, CDR2 YNNKEL (reference sequence). The CDR3 is 14 amino acids. V was cut by 5 bases and J by 4 bases, with 12 bases left in between. CDR3 nucleotides: TGTGCCAGCAGCACAGGCAAGGTCGGAAACACCATATATTTT. Protein product: CASSTGKVGNTIYF.

The chain carries TRBV28 and TRBJ2-7; D is possibly TRBD1 (8 bases). The CDR3 totals 14 residues. Per germline, CDR1 MDHEN and CDR2 SYDVKM. The ends were cut back, 6 bases at V and 7 bases at J, with 19 bases in the middle. The CDR3 coding sequence is TGTGCCAGCAGCTTTAGAACAGGGGGGGTTGAGCAGTACTTC. This codes for CASSFRTGGVEQYF.